This TCR beta chain is drawn from a study of T cell changes during pregnancy in multiple sclerosis. The germline V gene encodes CDR1 SNHLY and CDR2 FYNNEI. There are 17 residues in the CDR3. V dropped 4 bases and J dropped 3; count of bases not matched to a gene: 13. Method: immunoSEQ multiplex PCR; TCRdb's copy keeps in-frame clones and lacks some. The sample consists of around 100,000 clones, more than 85% of them appearing once. The chain is built from TRBV2 and TRBJ1-2; 8 positions match TRBD1. The sequence derives from a female donor with multiple sclerosis, enrolled in a pregnancy study. The input for sequencing was peripheral blood, taken after pregnancy. Here the CDR3 reads CASSGTGINPRDYGYTF. CDR3 bases: TGTGCCAGCAGTGGGACAGGGATAAACCCTAGAGACTATGGCTACACCTTC.